This TCR beta chain was captured in a study of human T cells and chemical hapten exposure. The wider study: Each week of the roughly 24-week study, patients had diphenylcyclopropenone applied to the scalp.

Study-wide findings and caveats: TCRs at a frequency above 1 in 1000 stayed unchanged with DPC sensitization. Expanded TCRs were compared with controls, and the expanded TCRs formed significantly more large CDR3 similarity clusters.

Deletions cut 3 bases from V and 7 bases from J, with 13 bases between. CDR1 SQVTM and CDR2 ANQGSEA come from the germline V gene. This CDR3 is 13 amino acids long. MiXCR, applied by TCRdb to the RACE reads, yields one record per CDR3 protein. The table records roughly 250,000 distinct CDR3 sequences, approximately 8.6% of them present only once. Noted time point: pre-sensitization, week 0. Treatment noted: therapeutic diphenylcyclopropenone sensitization with weekly scalp DPC. Each patch-test visit's blood sample preceded patch application. This clonotype was picked up a small number of times. Its antigen remains unknown.

This sequence was found in a woman between 40 and 55 years old with alopecia areata. Some clones in this sample may be carry-over from other donors' samples. The chain has TRBV29-1 and TRBJ2-1, with no clear D. The sequencing here drew on whole blood, taken in connection with sensitization to the hapten diphenylcyclopropenone (DPC). The CDR3 protein is CSVDGRLENEQFF. CDR3 DNA: TGCAGCGTTGATGGTAGGCTAGAGAATGAGCAGTTCTTC.